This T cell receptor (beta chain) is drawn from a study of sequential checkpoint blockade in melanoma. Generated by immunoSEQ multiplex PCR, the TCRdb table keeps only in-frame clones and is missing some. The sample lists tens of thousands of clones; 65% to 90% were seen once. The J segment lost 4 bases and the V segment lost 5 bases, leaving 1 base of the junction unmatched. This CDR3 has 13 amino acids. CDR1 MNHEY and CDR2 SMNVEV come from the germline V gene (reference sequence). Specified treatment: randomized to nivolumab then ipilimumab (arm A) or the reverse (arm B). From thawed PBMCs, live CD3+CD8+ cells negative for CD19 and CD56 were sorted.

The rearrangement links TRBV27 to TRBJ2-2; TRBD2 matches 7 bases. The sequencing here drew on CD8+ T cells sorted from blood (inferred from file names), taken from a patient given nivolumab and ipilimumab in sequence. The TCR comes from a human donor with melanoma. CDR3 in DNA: TGTGCCAGCAGTGGGGGGGGCACCGGGGAGCTGTTTTTT. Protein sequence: CASSGGGTGELFF.